This paragraph reports one TCR beta chain. This sample is part of a study of T cells after somatic rescue of genetic block. The CDR3 runs 16 residues. Germline V lookup: CDR1 MNHNS, CDR2 SASEGT. V lost 0 bases to trimming and J lost 6 bases; unmatched junction nucleotides: 9. Sequenced by immunoSEQ multiplex PCR; TCRdb stores in-frame clones only, minus some. The top ten clones hold around 7.9% of a sample with approximately 11,000 clones, under 85% of them seen once. This chain links TRBV6-1 with TRBJ2-7, with TRBD2 matching over 9 bases. Sequenced input: peripheral blood mononuclear cells (PBMCs). This receptor was obtained from a boy aged 5 to 17. CDR3 region: CASSEARPGLASEQYF. CDR3 bases: TGTGCCAGCAGTGAAGCGAGGCCGGGACTAGCATCCGAGCAGTACTTC.